This T cell receptor beta chain is from a study of siplizumab effects on memory and regulatory T cells (dated by TCRdb to about 2019). With respect to the entire study: The effect of the anti-CD2 antibody siplizumab on alloreactive T-cell subsets was examined in allogeneic mixed lymphocyte reactions constructed from human PBMCs.

Results and caveats for the whole study, not just this receptor: Unstimulated naive T cells appeared to be more diverse than memory T cells, and naive cells seemed to make a substantial contribution to the alloresponse. Whether proliferating Tregs from siplizumab cultures were suppressive was not functionally confirmed. Because sequences below about 10^-5 frequency were poorly captured, only a minor fraction of alloreactive clones could be mapped to unstimulated subsets. In reactions with siplizumab, an average of approximately 69% of mappable alloreactive CD4+ clones were Treg-derived, compared with roughly 27% in control reactions. For roughly 80-95% of proliferating CD4+ or CD8+ clones, no naive or memory phenotype could be assigned. Siplizumab significantly lowered the cumulative frequency of alloreactive sequences that could be traced to unstimulated CD4+ memory T cells.

As regards this clone: Its antigen remains unidentified. Per-nucleotide qualities are absent, and no much larger clonotype sits a single base away.

From its cysteine to its phenylalanine, the CDR3 spans 15 amino acids. Left in the record is the CDR3 DNA by itself, 45 bases read in frame from the first base. Clipping removes 6 bases from V and 0 bases from J, with 8 as the unmatched junction base count. CDR1 MNHEY and CDR2 SVGAGI are derived from the germline V gene. Additional sequencing covered unstimulated subsets from a few donor pairs, namely CD8+ effector memory, CD4+ naive, CD8+ TEMRA, CD4+ memory and CD8+ naive. Sorted unstimulated T cells and proliferating T cells recovered from mixed lymphocyte reactions were subjected to TCRbeta CDR3 sequencing. Fresh whole blood from 9 to 10 HLA-typed healthy donors served as the source for isolating PBMCs. The method behind the library was the immunoSEQ multiplex PCR assay. Around 94,000 TCR templates per sample were assayed on the deep sequencing platform. Genomic DNA extracted from sorted T cells was used for TCRbeta CDR3 sequencing. In the paper's pipeline: The R programming language was used for the clonal analysis of the TCRbeta CDR3 data. Alloreactive CD4+ and CD8+ clones were defined by comparing unstimulated samples with post-reaction CFSE-low samples. Alloreactive CD4+ clones were assigned to regulatory or non-regulatory origin by matching sequences to sorted unstimulated Treg and non-Treg repertoires. The table was pulled from immuneACCESS by TCRdb, which kept in-frame rearrangements only. Such tables lose some clones; where checked, under half of the loss comes from unresolved V genes, and the rest has no known cause. Clone size and V and J calls were adopted from that table, with D and trimming inferred from the DNA. The sample yields about 56,000 clones; around 98% were counted once. The ten largest make up approximately 1.1% of the sample.

The receptor chain draws on TRBV6-5 and TRBJ2-7; 7 junctional bases match TRBD2. Sequenced sample: naive CD8+ T cells sorted from blood. The cell subset or site label of this sample denotes: unstimulated naive T cells. The sequence was obtained from a human donor in good health. The sequenced DNA: TGTGCCAGCAGGCTCGGCGGGGGAGGCTCCTACGAGCAGTACTTC. Protein translation: CASRLGGGGSYEQYF.